This T cell receptor (beta chain) originates from a study of T-cell memory formation after mild COVID-19. In the study overall: Among the donors, TCR clusters were largely specific to each donor. Study-level results: Second-wave clones reaching peak frequency on day 37 lacked confirmed SARS-CoV-2 specificity. Clones contracting day 15 to 85 were balanced CD4/CD8; later expanders leaned CD4+.

Of note for this clonotype: The antigen is undetermined.

Trimming took off 4 bases at V and 10 bases at J, with 15 bases between the two ends. The germline V gene encodes CDR1 SGHRS and CDR2 YFSETQ. This CDR3 has 14 amino acids. Employing constant-segment primers, 5'RACE generated TCR alpha and TCR beta cDNA libraries bearing sample barcodes and UMIs. TCRdb re-called the 5' RACE reads with MiXCR, one entry per CDR3 protein. Of about 400,000 distinct CDR3 sequences in the sample, roughly 17% are singletons; the top ten hold about 22%. The J gene is TRBJ1-6, the V gene TRBV5-1, with D maybe TRBD1 (5 bases). This receptor was taken from a man aged 18 to 29 who had mild COVID-19 (a few samples of this study predate the infection). Cell type and time point are not known. Sequenced sample: PBMCs or a T cell subset sorted from them (not recorded which). The CDR3 DNA reads TGCGCCAGCAGCCCTGGGGCAGTTATATCACCCCTCCACTTT. Translating gives CASSPGAVISPLHF.